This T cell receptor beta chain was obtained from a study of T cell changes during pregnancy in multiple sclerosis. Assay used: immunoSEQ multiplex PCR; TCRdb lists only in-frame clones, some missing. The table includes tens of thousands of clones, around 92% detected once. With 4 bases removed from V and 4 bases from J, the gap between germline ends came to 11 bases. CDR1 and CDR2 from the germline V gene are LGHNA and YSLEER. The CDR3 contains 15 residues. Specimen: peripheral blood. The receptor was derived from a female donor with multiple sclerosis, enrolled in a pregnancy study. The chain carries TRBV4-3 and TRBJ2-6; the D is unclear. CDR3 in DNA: TGCGCCAGCAGCCGAACCTATGGGGGGGCCAACGTCCTGACTTTC. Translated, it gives CASSRTYGGANVLTF.